These 32 T cell receptor beta chains were all obtained from the same sample, sequenced in a study of metastatic and nonmetastatic thyroid tumors. Ahead of thyroid surgery, no patient had received treatment of any kind. TCRdb re-clonotyped the PCR reads via MiXCR. The sample holds some 69,000 clones, 13% to 15% seen once. The sequencing input was blood. The receptors were sampled from a male donor with papillary thyroid cancer or a benign thyroid nodule (not recorded which). Some clones in this sample may be carry-over from other donors' samples.

The sample holds many counts of this clone. The V gene is TRBV2, the J gene TRBJ2-7; 7 nucleotides line up with TRBD1. Trimming cost V 8 bases and J 7 bases; bases outside gene matches: 11. Germline CDR1 and CDR2: SNHLY and FYNNEI. The CDR3 is made up of 13 amino acids. The CDR3 sequence is CASQGTEIGEQYV. The DNA of the CDR3 is TGTGCCAGCCAAGGGACAGAGATAGGTGAGCAGTACGTC.

This rearrangement joins TRBV11-3 to TRBJ2-2; TRBD1 might be the D (6 bases). The CDR3 has 13 amino acids. Trimming cost V 4 bases and J 6 bases, with 9 bases left between them. Looked up from germline, CDR1 is SGHNT and CDR2 is YENEEA. As DNA, the CDR3 is TGTGCCAGCAGCTCACAGGGACCCGGGGAGCTGTTTTTT. This gives the protein CASSSQGPGELFF.

The table lists this clone with many counts. The CDR3 spells CASSEGVGEHSGANVLTF. CDR3 sequence (DNA): TGTGCCAGCAGTGAAGGGGTGGGGGAGCACTCTGGGGCCAACGTCCTGACTTTC. The chain combines TRBV25-1 with TRBJ2-6; D is tentatively TRBD1 or TRBD2 (5 bases each). Per the germline V gene, CDR1 is MGHDK and CDR2 is SYGVNS. Deletions cut 2 bases from V and 0 bases from J, with 14 bases between. This CDR3 has 18 amino acids. The full variable domain, completed using reference TRBV25-1 and TRBJ2-6, is EADIYQTPRYLVIGTGKKITLECSQTMGHDKMYWYQQDPGMELHLIHYSYGVNSTEKGDLSSESTVSRIRTEHFPLTLESARPSHTSQYLCASSEGVGEHSGANVLTFGAGSRLTVL.

This clone was recorded a few times. The DNA for the CDR3 is TGTGCCAGCAGTGAAGCGCTTGGGAGGGCGGCCGGGGAGCTGTTTTTT. Residues: CASSEALGRAAGELFF. The rearrangement uses TRBV6-1 and TRBJ2-2; TRBD2 matches at 7 bases. Germline V gene data show CDR1 as MNHNS and CDR2 as SASEGT. Trimming cost V 0 bases and J 6 bases; bases outside gene matches: 7. CDR3 length: 16 residues.

This clone was seen repeatedly, ten times or more. The rearrangement joins TRBV20-1 to TRBJ2-5, with D unclear. CDR1 DFQATT and CDR2 SNEGSKA come from the germline V gene (reference sequence). This CDR3 is built from 11 residues. V was clipped by 5 bases and J by 5 bases, with 9 bases between them. The CDR3 nucleotides are TGCAGTGCTGCCAAGGCTGAGACCCAGTACTTC. Amino acid sequence: CSAAKAETQYF.

This clone was counted ten times or more. V usage is TRBV7-6 and J usage is TRBJ2-5; D possibly matches TRBD1 or TRBD2 (5 bases each). This CDR3 contains 14 residues. The germline gives CDR1 SGHVS, CDR2 FNYEAQ. V was trimmed by 5 bases and J by 7 bases, leaving 17 bases between them. The CDR3 DNA is TGTGCCAGCAGCAAGGGACGCTCGGGGTTGACCCAGTACTTC. Amino acids: CASSKGRSGLTQYF.

The rearrangement uses TRBV11-2 and TRBJ2-3, with 7 nucleotides matching TRBD1. CDR1 and CDR2 (germline): SGHAT, FQNNGV. The CDR3 spans 16 residues. Trimming took 5 bases from V and 7 from J; bases not matched to a gene: 15. CDR3 region: CASSKETGVLAYTQYF. Written as DNA, the CDR3 is TGTGCCAGCAGCAAGGAAACAGGGGTGTTAGCATATACGCAGTATTTT.

This clone was seen many times. The chain joins TRBV20-1 to TRBJ2-7; the D gene is possibly TRBD2 (5 bases). The CDR3 spans 12 residues. The V gene lost 8 bases and the J gene lost 4 bases, with 15 bases spanning the gap. CDR1 and CDR2 (germline): DFQATT, SNEGSKA (reference sequence). The CDR3 region is CSSQAEEYEQYF. The CDR3 region has the DNA TGCAGTTCACAAGCGGAGGAGTACGAGCAGTACTTC.

Only a few counts were recorded for this clone. The V gene is TRBV6-1, the J gene TRBJ2-3; D is unresolved. Trimming took 2 bases from V and 3 from J, leaving 6 bases between them. Germline assignment: CDR1 MNHNS and CDR2 SASEGT. CDR3 length equals 13 residues. CDR3 sequence reads: CASSELSTDTQYF. The CDR3 bases are TGTGCCAGCAGTGAACTCAGTACAGATACGCAGTATTTT.

The sample holds many counts of this clone. The chain employs TRBV20-1 and TRBJ1-1; no firm D call. Germline loops: CDR1 DFQATT, CDR2 SNEGSKA (reference sequence). CDR3 length: 12 residues. The V end lost 6 bases, the J end lost 1 base, and 9 bases lay between the germline ends. CDR3 residues: CSAQVENTEAFF. CDR3 DNA sequence: TGCAGTGCGCAGGTGGAGAACACTGAAGCTTTCTTT.

This clone was seen ten or more times. This chain connects TRBV5-1 to TRBJ2-5; no firm D call. Germline V lookup: CDR1 SGHRS, CDR2 YFSETQ. There are 13 residues in the CDR3. The V end lost 0 bases, the J end lost 2 bases, and 5 bases lay between the germline ends. The CDR3 DNA reads as TGCGCCAGCAGCTTGGACTATCAAGAGACCCAGTACTTC. Translating it yields CASSLDYQETQYF.

This clone was counted many times. The chain employs TRBV10-3 and TRBJ2-2; D is undetermined. Germline-derived CDR1 and CDR2 are ENHRY and SYGVKD. The CDR3 length is 14 residues. V lost 11 bases, J lost 0 bases, and 13 bases lay in between. The CDR3 is CAVSAASNTGELFF. CDR3 nucleotide sequence: TGTGCCGTTTCTGCCGCCTCGAACACCGGGGAGCTGTTTTTT.

Ten or more counts support this clone. This chain uses TRBV28 with TRBJ2-7, with D perhaps TRBD1 (6 bases). V was cut by 4 bases and J by 0 bases, with 13 bases left in between. The CDR3 runs to 15 residues. CDR1 is MDHEN and CDR2 is SYDVKM in the germline V gene. The CDR3 region has the DNA TGTGCCAGCAGTTGGGGACAATCCCCCTCCTACGAGCAGTACTTC. It codes for CASSWGQSPSYEQYF.

In its sample, this clone was seen a few times. The chain recombines TRBV2 with TRBJ2-1; a weak D match, TRBD1 (6 bases). V shed 7 bases and J shed 7 bases, with 11 bases lying between them. The V gene's germline CDR1 is SNHLY and CDR2 FYNNEI. The CDR3 loop spans 12 amino acids. The CDR3 region has the DNA TGTGCCAGCAAGGACAGCCTTAATGAGCAGTTCTTC. This encodes CASKDSLNEQFF.

This clone was seen a few times. This chain connects TRBV6-1 to TRBJ1-5; tentative D call: TRBD1 (5 bases). The germline V gene has CDR1 MNHNS and CDR2 SASEGT. V was clipped by 7 bases and J by 3 bases, with 10 bases between them. The CDR3 extends over 13 amino acids. The CDR3 loop reads CASMGVSNQPQHF. For the CDR3, the DNA is TGTGCCAGCATGGGGGTATCCAATCAGCCCCAGCATTTT.

This clone was counted many times. The V gene is TRBV5-6, the J gene TRBJ1-6, with D possibly TRBD1 on 6 matching bases. Per germline, CDR1 SGHDT and CDR2 YYEEEE. Trimming cost V 0 bases and J 9 bases, with 10 bases left between them. The CDR3 covers 14 residues. CDR3 loop: CASSLAGAGSPLHF. The CDR3 DNA reads TGTGCCAGCAGCTTGGCAGGGGCCGGTTCACCCCTCCACTTT. Based on the CDR3 plus reference TRBV5-6 and TRBJ1-6, the full variable domain is DAGVTQSPTHLIKTRGQQVTLRCSPKSGHDTVSWYQQALGQGPQFIFQYYEEEERQRGNFPDRFSGHQFPNYSSELNVNALLLGDSALYLCASSLAGAGSPLHFGNGTRLTVT.

There are many counts of this clone. V usage is TRBV13 and J usage is TRBJ1-2; 9 bases are a match to TRBD1. V lost 7 bases to trimming and J lost 3 bases; unmatched junction nucleotides: 6. There are 14 residues in the CDR3. CDR1 is PRHDT, CDR2 FYEKMQ, per germline (reference sequence). This CDR3 is CASTQGQGHYGYTF. DNA of the CDR3: TGTGCCAGCACCCAGGGACAGGGACACTATGGCTACACCTTC. Supplemented by reference TRBV13 and TRBJ1-2, the full variable domain reads AAGVIQSPRHLIKEKRETATLKCYPIPRHDTVYWYQQGPGQDPQFLISFYEKMQSDKGSIPDRFSAQQFSDYHSELNMSSLELGDSALYFCASTQGQGHYGYTFGSGTRLTVV.

This clone was detected ten times or more. The chain carries TRBV15 and TRBJ2-2; weak D call: TRBD2 (5 bases). There are 14 residues in the CDR3. CDR1 LNHNV and CDR2 YYDKDF come from the germline V gene (reference sequence). Trimming cost V 2 bases and J 4 bases, with 8 bases left between them. The CDR3 sequence is CATSRTSGTGELFF. The CDR3 nucleotides are TGTGCCACCAGCAGAACGAGCGGCACCGGGGAGCTGTTTTTT.

Regarding this clone: A read error may account for a junction end that differs from germline. The chain combines TRBV4-2 with TRBJ2-3, with D uncertain. This CDR3 spans 13 amino acids. Germline V CDR1 and CDR2: LGHNA, YNFKEQ. In DNA, the CDR3 is TGTGCCAGCATCGCCCTGGGAAGGGATACTCAGTATTTT. Its protein product is CASIALGRDTQYF.

The chain has TRBV6-6 and TRBJ2-2, with TRBD2 matching over 11 bases. The CDR3 runs 16 residues. V dropped 2 bases and J dropped 9; count of bases not matched to a gene: 8. Germline CDR1 reads MNHNY; CDR2 reads SVGAGI (reference sequence). As DNA, the CDR3 is TGTGCCAGCAGTTACGGGGGACTAGCGGAACACAGGGAGCTGTTTTTT. The encoded protein is CASSYGGLAEHRELFF.

The gene calls are TRBV5-1 and TRBJ2-7; 9 bases map to TRBD1. V trimming: 3 bases; J trimming: 0 bases; junction bases outside the gene matches: 7. Per the germline V gene, CDR1 is SGHRS and CDR2 is YFSETQ. This CDR3 region has 16 residues. CDR3 in DNA: TGCGCCAGCAGCTCATCCGGGACAGGGCGCTCCTACGAGCAGTACTTC. Protein: CASSSSGTGRSYEQYF.

This clone was counted at least ten times. This chain joins TRBV6-1 and TRBJ1-1; the match to TRBD1 covers 8 bases. Looked up from germline, CDR1 is MNHNS and CDR2 is SASEGT. V lost 3 bases and J lost 7; bases outside the gene matches: 4. The CDR3 sequence is 13 residues long. CDR3 nucleotides: TGTGCCAGCAGTGAGACAGGGGATAATGAAGCTTTCTTT. Translating gives CASSETGDNEAFF.

This clone occurred many times. This sequence joins TRBV6-1 and TRBJ2-2, with D possibly TRBD2 on 6 matching bases. CDR3 size: 16 residues. V was cut by 6 bases and J by 1 base, with 15 bases left in between. In germline, CDR1 is MNHNS, CDR2 SASEGT. The CDR3 bases are TGTGCCAGCAGAAAACGAGTAGCGGAGAACACCGGGGAGCTGTTTTTT. It is translated as CASRKRVAENTGELFF.

This clone showed up just a few times. Since no conserved phenylalanine or tryptophan closes the CDR3, a read error is the likely cause. The chain recombines TRBV4-1 with TRBJ2-2; TRBD2 is a possible D gene (6 bases). The germline V gene encodes CDR1 MGHRA and CDR2 YSYEKL. Trimming removed 0 bases at V and 2 bases at J, with 16 bases between. The CDR3 has 18 residues. The CDR3 DNA reads as TGCGCCAGCAGCCAAGACCCCCTAGCGACACTTAACACCGGGGAGCTGTTTCTT. Translated, it gives CASSQDPLATLNTGELFL.

This clone showed up just once. In this CDR3 the conserved last residue, phenylalanine or tryptophan, is missing, so a read error is likely. V usage is TRBV11-1 and J usage is TRBJ2-2; TRBD1 aligns across 9 bases. The CDR3 covers 16 residues. The V and J ends lost 3 bases and 2 bases, in that order; junction bases with no gene match: 4. CDR1 is SGHAT, CDR2 FQDESV, per germline (reference sequence). The CDR3 protein is CASSLGTGRNTGELFS. The CDR3 DNA follows: TGTGCCAGCAGCTTGGGGACAGGGCGTAACACCGGGGAGCTGTTTTCT.

The table lists this clone with many counts. The V gene is TRBV27, the J gene TRBJ2-7, with 9 bases that match TRBD1. V dropped 4 bases and J dropped 3; count of bases not matched to a gene: 7. There are 15 residues in the CDR3. Germline assignment: CDR1 MNHEY and CDR2 SMNVEV (reference sequence). Here the CDR3 reads CASSSRDRALYEQYF. DNA of the CDR3: TGTGCCAGCAGTTCCCGGGACAGGGCCCTCTACGAGCAGTACTTC.

This clone was detected once. The chain employs TRBV6-2 or TRBV6-3 and TRBJ1-5; 8 nucleotides line up with TRBD1. There are 19 residues in the CDR3. V shed 5 bases and J 3 bases; nucleotides not matched to a gene: 18. Germline V gene lookup returns CDR1 MNHEY and CDR2 SVGEGT. For the CDR3, the DNA is TGTGCCAGCAGTCTGTCCGGGACAGGTGGCAGGTGGGACAATCAGCCCCAGCATTTT. Encoded protein: CASSLSGTGGRWDNQPQHF.

This clone was seen ten or more times. This sequence joins TRBV13 and TRBJ2-6; D may be TRBD1 (6 bases). Germline V gives CDR1 PRHDT, CDR2 FYEKMQ (reference sequence). Trimming stripped 5 bases from V and 0 bases from J, with 17 bases between. The CDR3 totals 18 residues. This CDR3 is CASSPTPGQFSGANVLTF. CDR3 bases: TGTGCCAGCAGCCCCACGCCCGGACAGTTCTCTGGGGCCAACGTCCTGACTTTC. The whole variable domain, remainder taken from reference TRBV13 and TRBJ2-6, is AAGVIQSPRHLIKEKRETATLKCYPIPRHDTVYWYQQGPGQDPQFLISFYEKMQSDKGSIPDRFSAQQFSDYHSELNMSSLELGDSALYFCASSPTPGQFSGANVLTFGAGSRLTVL.

The sample holds many counts of this clone. Relative to the germline gene, one junction end is altered; a read error may explain this. Other nucleotide sequences in the sample specify the same CDR3. The CDR3 is CSVEGVSGNTIYF. The CDR3 nucleotides are TGTAGCGTTGAAGGGGTCTCTGGAAACACCATATATTTT. The chain has TRBV29-1 and TRBJ1-3, with D possibly matching TRBD1 (5 bases). This CDR3 region has 13 residues. Germline loops: CDR1 SQVTM, CDR2 ANQGSEA.

This clone has a handful of counts. The V and J genes are TRBV12-3 or TRBV12-4 and TRBJ2-7; D is undetermined. The CDR3 covers 10 residues. Trimming shortened V by 7 bases and J by 4 bases, and 5 bases separated the two germline ends. The CDR3 coding sequence is TGTGCCAGCATTCGTTACGAGCAGTACTTC. Its translation: CASIRYEQYF.

The sample holds many counts of this clone. CDR3 sequence: CASRKTGVEYGYTF. The CDR3 coding sequence is TGTGCCAGCAGAAAAACAGGGGTAGAATATGGCTACACCTTC. This chain connects TRBV6-1 to TRBJ1-2; 7 nucleotides line up with TRBD1. CDR1 is MNHNS and CDR2 is SASEGT in the germline V gene. V was clipped by 6 bases and J by 5 bases; unmatched bases: 9. The CDR3 is made up of 14 amino acids.

This clone has just a few counts. The chain recombines TRBV28 with TRBJ2-7; 7 positions match TRBD1. V trimming: 9 bases; J trimming: 0 bases; junction bases outside the gene matches: 5. The length of the CDR3 is 13 residues. Germline V gene data show CDR1 as MDHEN and CDR2 as SYDVKM. The CDR3 nucleotides are TGTGCCAGTCTCAGGGGGACCTCCTACGAGCAGTACTTC. It codes for CASLRGTSYEQYF. Drawing the rest from reference TRBV28 and TRBJ2-7, the complete variable domain is DVKVTQSSRYLVKRTGEKVFLECVQDMDHENMFWYRQDPGLGLRLIYFSYDVKMKEKGDIPEGYSVSREKKERFSLILESASTNQTSMYLCASLRGTSYEQYFGPGTRLTVT.